Presented here are 30 T cell receptor beta chains from one specimen sequenced in a study of shared clonotypes between healthy human individuals. Data came from immunoSEQ multiplex PCR; TCRdb stores just in-frame clones and leaves some out. The sample carries 400,000 to 550,000 clones, roughly 85% recorded once. The source material was PBMCs. These receptors came from a woman between 35 and 50 years old in good health. Some clones in this sample may be carry-over from other donors' samples.

The chain uses TRBV25-1 and TRBJ2-1; 12 positions match TRBD2. Looked up from germline, CDR1 is MGHDK and CDR2 is SYGVNS. V shed 0 bases and J 8 bases; nucleotides not matched to a gene: 8. The CDR3 is made up of 17 amino acids. For the CDR3, the DNA is TGTGCCAGCAGTGAATATGAGAGACTAGCGGGAGACTATGAGCAGTTCTTC. As protein: CASSEYERLAGDYEQFF.

A word on this clone: Other DNA sequences in the sample encode the same CDR3. The chain carries TRBV19 and TRBJ2-7; 8 bases line up with TRBD1. V lost 5 bases, J lost 0 bases, and 3 bases stayed unmatched. This CDR3 comprises 14 residues. Germline V gene data show CDR1 as LNHDA and CDR2 as SQIVND (reference sequence). CDR3 amino acids: CASSLDRASYEQYF. CDR3 nucleotide sequence: TGTGCCAGTAGTTTGGACAGGGCCTCCTACGAGCAGTACTTC.

V and J are TRBV11-2 and TRBJ2-7, with a weak D call TRBD2 (5 bases). The CDR3 is 15 residues long. The V end lost 3 bases, the J end lost 2 bases, and 14 bases lay between the germline ends. CDR1 is SGHAT and CDR2 is FQNNGV in the germline V gene. CDR3 protein: CASSFPGSMAYEQYF. Here the CDR3 DNA reads TGTGCCAGCAGCTTCCCGGGGAGTATGGCCTACGAGCAGTACTTC. Filled out from reference TRBV11-2 and TRBJ2-7, the complete variable domain reads EAGVAQSPRYKIIEKRQSVAFWCNPISGHATLYWYQQILGQGPKLLIQFQNNGVVDDSQLPKDRFSAERLKGVDSTLKIQPAKLEDSAVYLCASSFPGSMAYEQYFGPGTRLTVT.

The chain recombines TRBV5-1 with TRBJ1-1; D gene uncertain. CDR3 length equals 16 residues. The V end was cut by 1 base, the J end by 2 bases, with 15 bases between. Looked up from germline, CDR1 is SGHRS and CDR2 is YFSETQ. CDR3 region: CASSLSSAKGNTEAFF. CDR3 DNA sequence: TGCGCCAGCAGCTTGAGTTCAGCAAAAGGTAACACTGAAGCTTTCTTT. The variable domain in full, completed from reference TRBV5-1 and TRBJ1-1, reads KAGVTQTPRYLIKTRGQQVTLSCSPISGHRSVSWYQQTPGQGLQFLFEYFSETQRNKGNFPGRFSGRQFSNSRSEMNVSTLELGDSALYLCASSLSSAKGNTEAFFGQGTRLTVV.

The V and J genes are TRBV9 and TRBJ1-1, with TRBD1 identical over 9 bases. From germline, CDR1 is SGDLS and CDR2 YYNGEE. Losses at the gene ends were 4 bases for V and 3 bases for J; bases not matched to a gene: 4. CDR3 length equals 14 residues. The CDR3, as DNA: TGTGCCAGCAGCAAGCGACAGGGGGACACTGAAGCTTTCTTT. Translating gives CASSKRQGDTEAFF.

The V gene is TRBV6-5, the J gene TRBJ1-1; D call uncertain. Germline V gives CDR1 MNHEY, CDR2 SVGAGI. V lost 11 bases, J lost 2 bases, and 15 bases lay in between. This CDR3 region has 13 residues. CDR3 loop: CAGKGSANTEAFF. The CDR3 bases are TGTGCCGGCAAAGGGTCAGCTAACACTGAAGCTTTCTTT.

The chain links TRBV15 to TRBJ2-7, with a tentative D call TRBD1 (5 bases). This CDR3 has 16 residues. From germline, CDR1 is LNHNV and CDR2 YYDKDF (reference sequence). Between the trimmed V and J ends, which lost 1 base and 0 bases, there was a span of 13 bases. CDR3 residues: CATSRVGAIPSYEQYF. In nucleotides, the CDR3 is TGTGCCACCAGCAGAGTAGGGGCTATTCCCTCCTACGAGCAGTACTTC.

The chain employs TRBV29-1 and TRBJ2-7; D possibly corresponds to TRBD2 (5 bases). The V gene lost 0 bases and the J gene lost 5 bases, with 11 bases spanning the gap. Germline V gene sequence: CDR1 SQVTM, CDR2 ANQGSEA. This CDR3 contains 13 residues. CDR3 bases: TGCAGCGTTGAAGATCCTATGCGGGACGAGCAGTACTTC. As protein: CSVEDPMRDEQYF.

The chain has TRBV13 and TRBJ2-3; D gene uncertain. Germline V gene lookup returns CDR1 PRHDT and CDR2 FYEKMQ (reference sequence). This CDR3 comprises 14 residues. V was clipped by 1 base and J by 5 bases, with 10 bases between them. The CDR3 nucleotides are TGTGCCAGCAGCTTAGTACGTTTACGAGATACGCAGTATTTT. Residues: CASSLVRLRDTQYF.

V gene TRBV27 combines with J gene TRBJ2-3, with D perhaps TRBD1 (6 bases). V lost 4 bases and J lost 2, with 13 bases in between. The CDR3 spans 15 residues. Germline values: CDR1 MNHEY, CDR2 SMNVEV (reference sequence). The CDR3 nucleotides are TGTGCCAGCAGTTCAGTAGAGGGGGACACAGATACGCAGTATTTT. Protein product: CASSSVEGDTDTQYF.

The chain is built from TRBV10-3 and TRBJ2-1; D might be TRBD1 or TRBD2, each matching 5 bases. Germline lookup yields CDR1 ENHRY and CDR2 SYGVKD. This CDR3 is 14 amino acids long. V lost 4 bases and J lost 6, with 13 bases in between. CDR3 sequence (DNA): TGTGCCATCAGTGGAAACCGGGGCCCCAATGAGCAGTTCTTC. It encodes CAISGNRGPNEQFF.

V and J are TRBV7-3 and TRBJ2-1, with 11 bases identical to TRBD2. The ends lost 3 bases at V and 9 bases at J; junction bases unmatched: 7. Germline V gene lookup returns CDR1 SGHTA and CDR2 FQGTGA. The CDR3 spans 15 residues. The CDR3, as DNA: TGTGCCAGCAGCTTGATAACTAGCGGGAGCGGTGAGCAGTTCTTC. This encodes CASSLITSGSGEQFF.

This chain links TRBV18 with TRBJ1-1; D possibly corresponds to TRBD1 (5 bases). The CDR3 covers 15 residues. Germline CDR1 reads KGHSH; CDR2 reads LQKENI. Trimming removed 5 bases at V and 0 bases at J, with 13 bases between. This CDR3 is CASSIEGGVNTEAFF. CDR3 DNA: TGTGCCAGCTCAATCGAGGGAGGGGTGAACACTGAAGCTTTCTTT.

This sequence joins TRBV4-1 and TRBJ2-1; D unresolved. Trimming shortened V by 0 bases and J by 0 bases, and 15 bases separated the two germline ends. The CDR3 sequence is 18 residues long. CDR1 and CDR2 (germline): MGHRA, YSYEKL. CDR3 amino acids: CASSQDILLRVSYNEQFF. CDR3 nucleotide sequence: TGCGCCAGCAGCCAAGATATCCTCTTACGTGTCTCCTACAATGAGCAGTTCTTC.

The chain has TRBV6-1 and TRBJ1-5; 8 bases align to TRBD1. The CDR3 runs to 16 residues. Trimming removed 1 base from V and 6 bases from J; junction bases left unmatched: 8. The V gene's germline CDR1 is MNHNS and CDR2 SASEGT. This CDR3 is CASSEGLGQVGQPQHF. DNA of the CDR3: TGTGCCAGCAGTGAAGGCTTGGGACAGGTGGGTCAGCCCCAGCATTTT.

This chain uses TRBV27 with TRBJ2-5; D not resolved. The V gene lost 0 bases and the J gene lost 2 bases, with 1 base spanning the gap. CDR1 MNHEY and CDR2 SMNVEV come from the germline V gene (reference sequence). This CDR3 spans 12 amino acids. CDR3 region: CASSLSQETQYF. In DNA, the CDR3 is TGTGCCAGCAGTTTATCGCAAGAGACCCAGTACTTC.

This sequence joins TRBV7-9 and TRBJ2-1; perhaps TRBD2 as D (5 bases). Germline CDR1 SEHNR, CDR2 FQNEAQ (reference sequence). The V end lost 5 bases, the J end lost 8 bases, and 19 bases lay between the germline ends. The CDR3 has 15 amino acids. The CDR3 spells CASSPRDRPTDEQFF. The CDR3 DNA sequence: TGTGCCAGCAGCCCTCGGGATCGCCCCACGGATGAGCAGTTCTTC.

This clone was counted only a few times. The gene calls are TRBV4-2 and TRBJ2-7, with 7 bases fitting TRBD2. This CDR3 comprises 16 residues. V shed 1 base and J 3 bases; nucleotides not matched to a gene: 9. From germline, CDR1 is LGHNA and CDR2 YNFKEQ. This CDR3 reads CASSQGPLAGDYEQYF. The CDR3 bases are TGTGCCAGCAGCCAAGGCCCCCTCGCGGGAGACTACGAGCAGTACTTC.

This clone was detected only a few times. This sequence joins TRBV5-4 and TRBJ2-7, with D possibly being TRBD1 (6 bases). The ends were cut back, 4 bases at V and 5 bases at J, with 19 bases in the middle. CDR1 is SGHNT, CDR2 YYREEE, per germline (reference sequence). CDR3 length equals 15 residues. CDR3 coding DNA: TGTGCCAGCAGCCCCACCCGGGGACATACCCACGAGCAGTACTTC. The encoded protein is CASSPTRGHTHEQYF.

With regard to this clone: Additional DNA sequences in this sample encode the identical CDR3. The chain combines TRBV4-1 with TRBJ2-2; TRBD2 might be the D (6 bases). CDR1 is MGHRA and CDR2 is YSYEKL in the germline V gene. The length of the CDR3 is 16 residues. V dropped 1 base and J dropped 0 bases, with 9 bases sitting between them. The CDR3 loop is CASSQVLAANTGELFF. The CDR3 DNA is TGCGCCAGCAGCCAAGTCTTAGCGGCGAACACCGGGGAGCTGTTTTTT.

V gene TRBV5-5 combines with J gene TRBJ2-7, with no clear D. V was shortened by 4 bases and J by 0 bases, with 14 bases between the two germline ends. The CDR3 runs to 15 residues. Germline V gene lookup returns CDR1 SGHKS and CDR2 YYEKEE (reference sequence). CDR3 DNA sequence: TGTGCCAGCAGCCGAAGCGAGTCCTCCTCCTACGAGCAGTACTTC. This translates into CASSRSESSSYEQYF.

This sequence joins TRBV19 and TRBJ1-5; unclear D gene. The germline gives CDR1 LNHDA, CDR2 SQIVND (reference sequence). The length of the CDR3 is 15 residues. The V end was cut by 7 bases, the J end by 1 base, with 14 bases between. This chain's CDR3 is CASMRAEGSNQPQHF. CDR3 nucleotide sequence: TGTGCCAGTATGAGGGCCGAAGGGAGCAATCAGCCCCAGCATTTT.

The chain employs TRBV11-2 and TRBJ2-6, with D possibly being TRBD2 (5 bases). V was cut by 5 bases and J by 4 bases, with 15 bases left in between. This CDR3 region has 16 residues. Germline V lookup: CDR1 SGHAT, CDR2 FQNNGV. The CDR3 DNA is TGTGCCAGCAGCCAAGATCTAGGGAGCGGGGCCAACGTCCTGACTTTC. Translation: CASSQDLGSGANVLTF.

The chain joins TRBV11-2 to TRBJ2-1; TRBD1 aligns across 8 bases. Germline V gene lookup returns CDR1 SGHAT and CDR2 FQNNGV. CDR3 length equals 16 residues. The V and J ends lost 4 bases and 7 bases, in that order; junction bases with no gene match: 12. CDR3 bases: TGTGCCAGCAGCTCACCTGACAGGGGAATTCGGAATGAGCAGTTCTTC. It translates to CASSSPDRGIRNEQFF. Drawing the rest from reference TRBV11-2 and TRBJ2-1, the complete variable domain is EAGVAQSPRYKIIEKRQSVAFWCNPISGHATLYWYQQILGQGPKLLIQFQNNGVVDDSQLPKDRFSAERLKGVDSTLKIQPAKLEDSAVYLCASSSPDRGIRNEQFFGPGTRLTVL.

This clone has just one count. The rearrangement links TRBV28 to TRBJ2-7, with 8 bases fitting TRBD2. The CDR3 is made up of 17 amino acids. Trimming took 1 base from V and 2 from J; bases not matched to a gene: 10. Germline V gene lookup returns CDR1 MDHEN and CDR2 SYDVKM. The CDR3 sequence: CASSLSGGAGAPYEQYF. The CDR3 bases are TGTGCCAGCAGTTTATCGGGTGGAGCGGGAGCTCCCTACGAGCAGTACTTC.

The chain joins TRBV6-4 to TRBJ2-1, with D possibly being TRBD2 (6 bases). Germline loops: CDR1 MRHNA, CDR2 SNTAGT. The CDR3 contains 14 residues. The V end was cut by 5 bases, the J end by 5 bases, with 13 bases between. The CDR3 DNA sequence: TGTGCCAGCAGTTACGCGGGGTTTGACAATGAGCAGTTCTTC. Translating it yields CASSYAGFDNEQFF.

The rearrangement uses TRBV6-1 and TRBJ1-2; 10 bases match TRBD1. This CDR3 has 17 residues. Germline CDR1 reads MNHNS; CDR2 reads SASEGT. Losses at the gene ends were 0 bases for V and 5 bases for J; bases not matched to a gene: 9. CDR3 loop: CASSEALSTGGAYGYTF. DNA for the CDR3: TGTGCCAGCAGTGAAGCCCTTTCGACAGGGGGCGCGTATGGCTACACCTTC.

This chain uses TRBV5-1 with TRBJ1-5; possibly TRBD1 for D (5 bases). Per the germline V gene, CDR1 is SGHRS and CDR2 is YFSETQ. The ends were cut back, 5 bases at V and 0 bases at J, with 6 bases in the middle. CDR3 length: 13 amino acids. CDR3 coding DNA: TGCGCCAGCAGACAGGATAGCAATCAGCCCCAGCATTTT. Protein sequence: CASRQDSNQPQHF.

The J gene is TRBJ1-1, the V gene TRBV19; TRBD1 matches 8 bases. In germline, CDR1 is LNHDA, CDR2 SQIVND (reference sequence). This CDR3 is 14 amino acids long. Germline trimming cut 5 bases from V and 4 bases from J; bases unmatched to any gene: 6. CDR3: CASSQGTGATEAFF. For the CDR3, the DNA is TGTGCCAGTAGTCAAGGGACAGGAGCCACTGAAGCTTTCTTT. Full variable domain (missing parts from reference TRBV19 and TRBJ1-1): DGGITQSPKYLFRKEGQNVTLSCEQNLNHDAMYWYRQDPGQGLRLIYYSQIVNDFQKGDIAEGYSVSREKKESFPLTVTSAQKNPTAFYLCASSQGTGATEAFFGQGTRLTVV.

This clone has a single count. V is TRBV7-3 and J is TRBJ1-6; D is undetermined. This CDR3 comprises 13 residues. V lost 3 bases and J 7 bases, leaving 7 bases between the germline ends. Germline CDR1 SGHTA, CDR2 FQGTGA. The CDR3 reads CASSFQENSPLHF. CDR3 sequence (DNA): TGTGCCAGCAGCTTTCAGGAAAATTCACCCCTCCACTTT.